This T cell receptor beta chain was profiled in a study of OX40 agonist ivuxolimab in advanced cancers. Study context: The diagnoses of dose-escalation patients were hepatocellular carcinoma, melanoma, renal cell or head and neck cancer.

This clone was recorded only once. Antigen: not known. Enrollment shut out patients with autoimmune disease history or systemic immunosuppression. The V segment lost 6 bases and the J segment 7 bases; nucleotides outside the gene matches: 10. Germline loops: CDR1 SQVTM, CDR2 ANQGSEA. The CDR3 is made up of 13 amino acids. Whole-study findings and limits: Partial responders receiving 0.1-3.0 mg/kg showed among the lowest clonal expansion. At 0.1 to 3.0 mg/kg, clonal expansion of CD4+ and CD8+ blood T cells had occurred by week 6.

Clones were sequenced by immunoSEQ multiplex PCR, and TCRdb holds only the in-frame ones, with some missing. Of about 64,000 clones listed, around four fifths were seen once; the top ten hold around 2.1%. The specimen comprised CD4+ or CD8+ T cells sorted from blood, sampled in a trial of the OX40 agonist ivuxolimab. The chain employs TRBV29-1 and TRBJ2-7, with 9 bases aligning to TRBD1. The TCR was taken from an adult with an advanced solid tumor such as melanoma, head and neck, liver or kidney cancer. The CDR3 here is CSVDTGTGREQYF. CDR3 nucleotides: TGCAGCGTAGACACCGGGACAGGGAGAGAGCAGTACTTC.